This T cell receptor (beta chain) was identified in a study of read filtering for tumor transcriptome and immune sequencing. This clonotype has at least ten counts. From roughly 390 ng of RNA, a library with molecular barcoded alpha/delta and beta/gamma adaptors was made. TCRdb recomputed calls from the reads with MiXCR, one row per CDR3 protein. The sample has tens of thousands of distinct CDR3 sequences; roughly a fifth are singletons. The germline V gene has CDR1 SGHAT and CDR2 FQNNGV. The CDR3 covers 14 residues. Trimming took 5 bases from V and 10 from J, leaving 18 bases between them. The genes are TRBV11-2 and TRBJ2-1; D is perhaps TRBD1 (6 bases). Sequences were obtained from a population of CD138-negative cells sorted from bone marrow. This receptor was taken from a donor older than 35 with multiple myeloma. CDR3 DNA: TGTGCCAGCAGCGGGAGTTGGGGGCGGAAAGAGCAGTTCTTC. Amino acids: CASSGSWGRKEQFF.